The 21 T cell receptor beta chains listed next were all sequenced from one sample in a study of response to subunit inactivated influenza vaccine. TCRdb processed the RT-PCR reads anew with MiXCR; each CDR3 protein has one entry. Of around 520,000 distinct CDR3 sequences in the sample, 25% are singletons; the top ten hold under 2.5%. The source was CD4+ T cells sorted from PBMCs, collected 5 days after vaccination. The receptors shown here come from a man between 45 and 60 years old who received an inactivated influenza vaccine.

This clonotype has more than one count but fewer than ten. The rearrangement uses TRBV7-9 and TRBJ1-1; perhaps TRBD1 as D (6 bases). Per germline, CDR1 SEHNR and CDR2 FQNEAQ (reference sequence). The CDR3 consists of 16 residues. The V and J ends lost 6 bases and 1 base respectively, with 18 bases between them. CDR3: CASSPNGTLKNTEAFF. In DNA, the CDR3 is TGTGCCAGCAGTCCAAACGGGACACTTAAGAACACTGAAGCTTTCTTT.

The chain links TRBV4-2 to TRBJ2-3; D is perhaps TRBD2 (5 bases). This CDR3 spans 16 amino acids. Germline-derived CDR1 and CDR2 are LGHNA and YNFKEQ. Between the trimmed V and J ends, which lost 4 bases and 0 bases, there was a span of 14 bases. Written as DNA, the CDR3 is TGTGCCAGCAGCCCCTTATTAGCGACTAGCACAGATACGCAGTATTTT. Translation gives CASSPLLATSTDTQYF.

Only a few counts were recorded for this clonotype. The CDR3 region has the DNA TGCAGCGTTACCACTTCCTCCCGGGACAGGGGTAGATATGGCTACACCTTC. Protein: CSVTTSSRDRGRYGYTF. The V gene is TRBV29-1, the J gene TRBJ1-2, with TRBD1 matching over 10 bases. V dropped 5 bases and J dropped 5; count of bases not matched to a gene: 17. Germline CDR1 reads SQVTM; CDR2 reads ANQGSEA. The CDR3 is made up of 17 amino acids.

This chain joins TRBV18 and TRBJ2-7, with 12 bases aligning to TRBD1. Germline lookup yields CDR1 KGHSH and CDR2 LQKENI. J lost 5 bases, V lost 8 bases, and 4 bases had no gene match. The CDR3 is 13 residues long. The CDR3 DNA reads TGTGCCAGCCCGGGACAGGGGGCCCACGAGCAGTACTTC. Translating gives CASPGQGAHEQYF.

This rearrangement joins TRBV7-2 to TRBJ1-5; D is unresolved. Trimming removed 1 base at V and 0 bases at J, with 7 bases between. Germline CDR1 reads SGHTA; CDR2 reads FQGNSA. The CDR3 has 15 amino acids. The CDR3 region has the DNA TGTGCCAGCAGCTTAGTTGCCGGTAGCAATCAGCCCCAGCATTTT. The encoded protein is CASSLVAGSNQPQHF.

This clonotype has a handful of counts. The V and J genes are TRBV12-3 or TRBV12-4 and TRBJ1-1; D remains unclear. V was trimmed by 7 bases and J by 4 bases, leaving 16 bases between them. The CDR3 is 14 residues long. CDR3 in amino acids: CASNLSPGSTEAFF. CDR3 nucleotides: TGTGCCAGCAACTTGTCCCCGGGCAGCACTGAAGCTTTCTTT.

V gene TRBV4-1 combines with J gene TRBJ2-7; D call uncertain. Germline CDR1 MGHRA, CDR2 YSYEKL. Trimming removed 4 bases from V and 5 bases from J, with 9 bases in between. The CDR3 totals 12 residues. The chain's CDR3 is CASSPTSHEQYF. The CDR3 region has the DNA TGCGCCAGCAGCCCAACGTCCCACGAGCAGTACTTC.

J is TRBJ1-1 and V is TRBV20-1; TRBD1 aligns across 7 bases. The CDR3 runs 13 residues. Germline CDR1 and CDR2: DFQATT and SNEGSKA (reference sequence). CDR3 loop: CSGGKQGPTEAFF. CDR3 nucleotide sequence: TGCAGCGGGGGAAAACAGGGGCCCACTGAAGCTTTCTTT.

This clonotype came up once. This sequence joins TRBV6-5 and TRBJ2-1; TRBD2 aligns across 9 bases. Trimming cost V 0 bases and J 0 bases; bases outside gene matches: 6. Per the germline V gene, CDR1 is MNHEY and CDR2 is SVGAGI. The CDR3 loop spans 18 amino acids. CDR3 in DNA: TGTGCCAGCAGTTACTCCCCTGCGGGAGGGGACTCCTACAATGAGCAGTTCTTC. Translation gives CASSYSPAGGDSYNEQFF.

This clonotype was seen a handful of times. The rearrangement uses TRBV12-3 or TRBV12-4 and TRBJ1-1; TRBD1 might be the D (6 bases). This CDR3 contains 14 residues. Trimming took 3 bases from V and 1 from J, leaving 9 bases between them. CDR3 residues: CASSFAGQNTEAFF. CDR3 nucleotide sequence: TGTGCCAGCAGTTTCGCGGGACAGAACACTGAAGCTTTCTTT.

J is TRBJ2-1 and V is TRBV4-3; D tentatively reads TRBD1 or TRBD2 (5 bases each). This CDR3 contains 15 residues. Between the trimmed V and J ends, which lost 4 bases and 4 bases, there was a span of 14 bases. CDR1 and CDR2 (germline): LGHNA, YSLEER. The CDR3 DNA follows: TGCGCCAGCAGCCCGGGGCAGGGAAGATACAATGAGCAGTTCTTC. This translates into CASSPGQGRYNEQFF.

The chain is built from TRBV4-2 and TRBJ2-3; 7 bases match TRBD2. The CDR3 runs to 15 residues. With V trimmed by 0 bases and J by 5 bases, 5 bases remained unmatched. Per the germline V gene, CDR1 is LGHNA and CDR2 is YNFKEQ. The chain's CDR3 is CASSQEWEGIDTQYF. In DNA form, the CDR3 reads TGTGCCAGCAGCCAAGAATGGGAGGGAATAGATACGCAGTATTTT.

The chain employs TRBV10-3 and TRBJ2-3, with TRBD2 identical over 11 bases. Per germline, CDR1 ENHRY and CDR2 SYGVKD. V lost 10 bases and J lost 0; bases outside the gene matches: 12. The CDR3 is 17 amino acids. This chain's CDR3 is CATAGTSGRTSTDTQYF. CDR3 nucleotides: TGTGCCACCGCCGGGACTAGCGGCAGAACTAGCACAGATACGCAGTATTTT.

The V and J genes are TRBV4-3 and TRBJ2-1; 12 bases agree with TRBD2. After removal of 6 bases from V and 9 bases from J, the junction contained 21 bases not matched to a gene. The V gene's germline CDR1 is LGHNA and CDR2 YSLEER. The CDR3 sequence is 19 residues long. The CDR3 loop reads CASRQFGFLAGGPFGEQFF. The CDR3 DNA reads as TGCGCCAGCAGACAATTCGGATTTCTAGCGGGAGGGCCGTTTGGTGAGCAGTTCTTC.

The V call is TRBV13, the J call TRBJ1-6, with 8 bases fitting TRBD1. Germline CDR1 PRHDT, CDR2 FYEKMQ (reference sequence). V was pared by 8 bases and J by 10 bases, with 10 bases of the junction left unmatched. This CDR3 contains 14 residues. The CDR3 DNA follows: TGTGCCAGCTCCCGGACAGGGATAGACTCACCCCTCCACTTT. Protein product: CASSRTGIDSPLHF.

This clonotype was seen a few times. The CDR3 nucleotides read TGCAGTGCTAGTCGTGGAGGACGCTCCTACGAGCAGTACTTC. Translating it yields CSASRGGRSYEQYF. The genes are TRBV20-1 and TRBJ2-7; D perhaps matches TRBD2 (5 bases). V shed 3 bases and J shed 0 bases, with 12 bases lying between them. The CDR3 runs to 14 residues. CDR1 and CDR2 (germline): DFQATT, SNEGSKA (reference sequence).

This clonotype was observed a few times. The V and J genes are TRBV15 and TRBJ2-1, with TRBD2 matching over 9 bases. Per germline, CDR1 LNHNV and CDR2 YYDKDF (reference sequence). V was clipped by 0 bases and J by 9 bases; unmatched bases: 12. The CDR3 totals 17 residues. The CDR3, as DNA: TGTGCCACCAGCAGAGATCGGTCTAGCGGGATTTATTCTGAGCAGTTCTTC. Translated, it gives CATSRDRSSGIYSEQFF.

The J gene is TRBJ2-5, the V gene TRBV9; no definite D call. CDR3 size: 13 residues. With 0 bases removed from V and 3 bases from J, the gap between germline ends came to 6 bases. Germline lookup yields CDR1 SGDLS and CDR2 YYNGEE. The CDR3 DNA follows: TGTGCCAGCAGCGTAGCGGAGAAAGAGACCCAGTACTTC. Protein sequence: CASSVAEKETQYF.

The rearrangement links TRBV27 to TRBJ1-2; TRBD1 is a possible D gene (5 bases). The CDR3 extends over 14 amino acids. Germline loops: CDR1 MNHEY, CDR2 SMNVEV (reference sequence). The V and J ends lost 5 bases and 5 bases respectively, with 15 bases between them. CDR3 nucleotide sequence: TGTGCCAGCAGTCAGGGTTCTCCTTGGTATGGCTACACCTTC. Amino acids: CASSQGSPWYGYTF.

The table lists this clonotype with a few counts. The chain has TRBV4-3 and TRBJ2-6; the D is unclear. The germline V and J ends were trimmed by 1 base and 3 bases, with 10 bases remaining between them. The CDR3 loop spans 16 amino acids. Looked up from germline, CDR1 is LGHNA and CDR2 is YSLEER. The CDR3 DNA follows: TGCGCCAGCAGCCAAGCGTTGGCTAGTGGGGCCAACGTCCTGACTTTC. It codes for CASSQALASGANVLTF.

This clonotype turned up a few times. This chain joins TRBV12-3 or TRBV12-4 and TRBJ1-2; perhaps TRBD1 as D (5 bases). The CDR3 totals 15 residues. V gave up 3 bases and J gave up 4 bases, with 15 bases separating them. CDR3 DNA sequence: TGTGCCAGCAGTTTTGCGGGGGTGTCCACCTATGGCTACACCTTC. Its translation: CASSFAGVSTYGYTF.